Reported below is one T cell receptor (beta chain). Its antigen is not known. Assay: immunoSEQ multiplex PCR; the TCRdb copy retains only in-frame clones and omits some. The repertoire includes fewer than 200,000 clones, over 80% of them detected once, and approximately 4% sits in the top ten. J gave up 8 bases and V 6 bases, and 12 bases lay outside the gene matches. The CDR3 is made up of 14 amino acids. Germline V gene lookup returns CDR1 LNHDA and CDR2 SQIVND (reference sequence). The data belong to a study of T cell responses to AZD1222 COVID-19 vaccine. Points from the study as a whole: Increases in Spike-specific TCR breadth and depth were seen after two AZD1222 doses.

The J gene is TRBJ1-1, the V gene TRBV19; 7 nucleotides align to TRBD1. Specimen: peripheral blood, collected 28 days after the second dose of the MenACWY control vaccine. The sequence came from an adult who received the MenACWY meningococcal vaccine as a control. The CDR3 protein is CASRILRDRTEAFF. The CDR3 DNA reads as TGTGCCAGTAGAATACTCCGGGACAGAACCGAAGCTTTCTTT.